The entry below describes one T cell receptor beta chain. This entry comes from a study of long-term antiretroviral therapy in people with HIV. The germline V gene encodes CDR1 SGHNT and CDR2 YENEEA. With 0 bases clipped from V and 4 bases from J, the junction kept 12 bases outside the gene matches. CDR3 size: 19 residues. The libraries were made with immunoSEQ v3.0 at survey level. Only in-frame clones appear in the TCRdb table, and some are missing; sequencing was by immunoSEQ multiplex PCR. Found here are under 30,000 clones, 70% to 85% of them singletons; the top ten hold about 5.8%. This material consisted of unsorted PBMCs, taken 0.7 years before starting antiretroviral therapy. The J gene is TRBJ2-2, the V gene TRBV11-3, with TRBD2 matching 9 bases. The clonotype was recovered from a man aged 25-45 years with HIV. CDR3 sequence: CASSLELPMTSGPTGELFF. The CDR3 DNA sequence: TGTGCCAGCAGCTTAGAACTCCCCATGACTAGCGGACCCACCGGGGAGCTGTTTTTT. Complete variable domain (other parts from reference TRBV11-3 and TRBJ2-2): EAGVVQSPRYKIIEKKQPVAFWCNPISGHNTLYWYLQNLGQGPELLIRYENEEAVDDSQLPKDRFSAERLKGVDSTLKIQPAELGDSAVYLCASSLELPMTSGPTGELFFGEGSRLTVL.